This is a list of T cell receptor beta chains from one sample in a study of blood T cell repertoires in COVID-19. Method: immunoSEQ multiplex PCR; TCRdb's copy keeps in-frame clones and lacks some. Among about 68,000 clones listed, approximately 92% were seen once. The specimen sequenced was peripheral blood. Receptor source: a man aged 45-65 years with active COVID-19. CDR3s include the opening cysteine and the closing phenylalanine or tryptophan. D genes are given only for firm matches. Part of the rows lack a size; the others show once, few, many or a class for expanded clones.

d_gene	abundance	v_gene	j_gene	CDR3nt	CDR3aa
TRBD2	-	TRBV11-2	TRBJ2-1	TGTGCCAGCAGCCTAGGACTAGCTGGGAATGAGCAGTTCTTC	CASSLGLAGNEQFF
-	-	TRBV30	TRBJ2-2	TGTGCCTGGAGTGTAGTGGAGGCCGGGGAGCTGTTTTTT	CAWSVVEAGELFF
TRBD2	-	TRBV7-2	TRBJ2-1	TGTGCCAGCAGCCTCAGCGGGGGGGCCAACAATGAGCAGTTCTTC	CASSLSGGANNEQFF
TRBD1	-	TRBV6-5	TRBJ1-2	TGTGCCAGCAGTTCCTTCAGGCCAGGGGGAGGCTACACCTTC	CASSSFRPGGGYTF
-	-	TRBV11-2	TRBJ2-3	TGTGCCAGCAGCTTAGTCCCCCTCCTAGCAAGGGATACGCAGTATTTT	CASSLVPLLARDTQYF
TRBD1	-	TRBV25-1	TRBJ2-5	TGTGCCAGCAGTGGTGGGACAGGCCGAGAGACCCAGTACTTC	CASSGGTGRETQYF
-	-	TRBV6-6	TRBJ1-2	TGTGCCAGCACCTTGGACTCGACGGATGGCTACACCTTC	CASTLDSTDGYTF
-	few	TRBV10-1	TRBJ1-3	TGCGCCAGCAGCGAGACCGGGGGGCCGGGAAACACCATATATTTT	CASSETGGPGNTIYF
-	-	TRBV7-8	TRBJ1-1	TGTGCCAGCAGCGCGTTATTAGCGGGCGCTGAAGCTTTCTTT	CASSALLAGAEAFF
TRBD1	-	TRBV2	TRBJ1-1	TGTGCCAGCAGTGAAGACTGGACAGGGTTTACGGGTGTGGGCACTGAAGCTTTCTTT	CASSEDWTGFTGVGTEAFF
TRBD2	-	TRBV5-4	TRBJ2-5	TGTGCCAGCAGCACGGGACTAGCTGAGACCCAGTACTTC	CASSTGLAETQYF
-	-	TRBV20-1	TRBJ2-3	TGCAGTGCTAGTTTAGGGGGGGGAAGGCGGTATTTT	CSASLGGGRRYF
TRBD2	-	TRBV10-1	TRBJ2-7	TGCGCCAGCAGTGCCGGGACTAGCGGTAGATACGAGCAGTACTTC	CASSAGTSGRYEQYF
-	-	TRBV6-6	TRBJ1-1	TGTGCCAGCACCCCCATCGGGAAAACTGAAGCTTTCTTT	CASTPIGKTEAFF
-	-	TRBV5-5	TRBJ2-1	TGTGCCAGCAGCTTGGACGGGGGGCGGCATGAGCAGTTCTTC	CASSLDGGRHEQFF
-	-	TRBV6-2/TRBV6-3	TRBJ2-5	TGTGCCAGCAGCCCGGAGGGAGGCGAGACCCAGTACTTC	CASSPEGGETQYF
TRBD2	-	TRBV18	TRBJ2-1	TGTGCCAGCCCAGGACTAGCGGGGGGGTCGACTGAGCAGTTCTTC	CASPGLAGGSTEQFF
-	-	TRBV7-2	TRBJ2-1	TGTGCCAGCAGCCTAGACAGGATGAATGAGCAGTTCTTC	CASSLDRMNEQFF
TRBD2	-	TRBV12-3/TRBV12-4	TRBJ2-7	TGTGCCAGCAGCACGGGACTAGCGGTCGAGCAGTACTTC	CASSTGLAVEQYF
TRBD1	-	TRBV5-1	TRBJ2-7	TGCGCCAGCAGCTTGCATGGGACAGGGGTCACCACCAAGCAGTACTTC	CASSLHGTGVTTKQYF